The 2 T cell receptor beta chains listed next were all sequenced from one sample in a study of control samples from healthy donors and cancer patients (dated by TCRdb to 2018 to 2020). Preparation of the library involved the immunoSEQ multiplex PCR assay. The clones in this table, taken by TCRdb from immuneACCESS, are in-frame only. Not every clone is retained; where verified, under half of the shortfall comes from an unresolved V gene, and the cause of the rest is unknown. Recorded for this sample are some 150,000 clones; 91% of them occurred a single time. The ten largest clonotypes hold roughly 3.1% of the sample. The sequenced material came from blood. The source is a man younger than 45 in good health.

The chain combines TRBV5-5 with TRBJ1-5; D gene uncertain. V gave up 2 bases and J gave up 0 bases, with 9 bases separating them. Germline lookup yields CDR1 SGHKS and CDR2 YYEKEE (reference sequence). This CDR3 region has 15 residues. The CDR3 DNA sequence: TGTGCCAGCAGCTTCGCAGATTATAGCAATCAGCCCCAGCATTTT. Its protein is CASSFADYSNQPQHF.

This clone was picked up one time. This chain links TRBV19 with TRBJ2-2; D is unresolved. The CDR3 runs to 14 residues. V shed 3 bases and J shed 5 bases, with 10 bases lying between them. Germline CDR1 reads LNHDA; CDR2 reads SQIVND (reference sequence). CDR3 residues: CASSIFVETGELFF. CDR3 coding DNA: TGTGCCAGTAGTATTTTTGTGGAGACCGGGGAGCTGTTTTTT.